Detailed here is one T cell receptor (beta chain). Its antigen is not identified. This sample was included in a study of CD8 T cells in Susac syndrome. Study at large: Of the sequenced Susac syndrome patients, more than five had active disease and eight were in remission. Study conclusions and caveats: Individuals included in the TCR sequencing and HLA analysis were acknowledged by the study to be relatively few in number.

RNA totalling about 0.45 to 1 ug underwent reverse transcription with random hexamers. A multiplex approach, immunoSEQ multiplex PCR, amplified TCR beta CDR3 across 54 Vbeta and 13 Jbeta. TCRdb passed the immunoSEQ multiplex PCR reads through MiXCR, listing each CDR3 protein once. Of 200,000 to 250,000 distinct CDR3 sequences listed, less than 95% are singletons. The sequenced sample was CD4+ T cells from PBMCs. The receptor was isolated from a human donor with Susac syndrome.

Here the CDR3 DNA reads TGTGCCAGCAGCCCTAGTCGGAATTCCACAGATACGCAGTATTTT. Its translation is CASSPSRNSTDTQYF. The chain employs TRBV12-3 or TRBV12-4 and TRBJ2-3; D uncertain. The CDR3 consists of 15 residues. The V and J ends lost 6 bases and 2 bases respectively, with 15 bases between them.